This TCR beta chain emerged from a study of neurological immune-mediated disorders. Study background: In a group of some 35 multiple sclerosis patients, roughly 30 had the relapsing-remitting type and 3 had the secondary progressive type. Whole-study findings and limits: Phylogenetic analysis grouped 18 of 34 multiple sclerosis patients' repertoires together, suggesting a possible repertoire signature.

Documented time point: longitudinal time-point 1 (baseline). V dropped 2 bases and J dropped 6 bases, with 10 bases sitting between them. This CDR3 has 13 amino acids. Germline CDR1 reads SGHDN; CDR2 reads FVKESK. TCRdb re-analysed the 5' RACE reads in MiXCR, keeping a single row per CDR3 protein. Among 40,000 or so distinct CDR3 sequences listed, more than 3% were seen once. This clonotype has at least ten counts. What it binds is not known. The sequenced sample was PBMCs. V usage is TRBV14 and J usage is TRBJ1-2, with D possibly being TRBD1 (5 bases). The TCR sequence derives from a woman in her sixties with multiple sclerosis. For the CDR3, the DNA is TGTGCCAGCAGCCAAAGCAGGGCTAATGGCTACACCTTC. Protein product: CASSQSRANGYTF. Together with reference TRBV14 and TRBJ1-2, the CDR3 gives the full variable domain: EAGVTQFPSHSVIEKGQTVTLRCDPISGHDNLYWYRRVMGKEIKFLLHFVKESKQDESGMPNNRFLAERTGGTYSTLKVQPAELEDSGVYFCASSQSRANGYTFGSGTRLTVV.